This T cell receptor (beta chain) was identified during a study of blood T cell repertoires in COVID-19. Looking at the study overall: Whether acute or convalescent, the COVID-19 samples came from the United States, Italy and Spain. PBMCs, B-cell-depleted T cells, or T cells were the source of the cDNA or gDNA that made up the material.

The CDR3 totals 18 residues. V lost 2 bases, J lost 3 bases, and 21 bases lay in between. Germline CDR1 is PRHDT and CDR2 is FYEKMQ (reference sequence). Recruited during active infection, patients (from Seattle) were subsequently followed longitudinally. Per the authors' pipeline: Scientists estimated how many nucleated cells there were by amplifying reference gene primers. Produced via immunoSEQ multiplex PCR; TCRdb's table is partial and in-frame only. For V, J and clone size, that table is used; D and trimming come from the DNA. This table has roughly 440,000 clones, about 91% appearing once. The material sequenced was peripheral blood. The chain joins TRBV13 to TRBJ2-3; D is possibly TRBD1 (5 bases). The source is a woman in her fifties or sixties with COVID-19, enrolled during active disease. CDR3 region: CASSLYPPQAPGTDTQYF. The DNA for the CDR3 is TGTGCCAGCAGCTTATATCCCCCACAGGCCCCCGGGACAGATACGCAGTATTTT. Full variable domain (rest looked up from reference TRBV13 and TRBJ2-3): AAGVIQSPRHLIKEKRETATLKCYPIPRHDTVYWYQQGPGQDPQFLISFYEKMQSDKGSIPDRFSAQQFSDYHSELNMSSLELGDSALYFCASSLYPPQAPGTDTQYFGPGTRLTVL.